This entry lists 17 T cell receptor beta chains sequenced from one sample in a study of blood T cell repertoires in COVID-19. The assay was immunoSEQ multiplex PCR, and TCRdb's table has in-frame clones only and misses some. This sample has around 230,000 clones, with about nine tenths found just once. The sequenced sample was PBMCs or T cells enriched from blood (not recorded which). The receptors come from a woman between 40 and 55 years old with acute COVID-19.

The CDR3 protein is CASSPTGPLHF. The CDR3 region has the DNA TGTGCCAGCAGCCCCACCGGGCCCCTCCACTTT. The V and J genes are TRBV7-6 and TRBJ1-6, with D hard to call. Trimming left V 5 bases short and J 13 bases short, with 9 bases between. The CDR3 is 11 amino acids. Germline CDR1 and CDR2: SGHVS and FNYEAQ.

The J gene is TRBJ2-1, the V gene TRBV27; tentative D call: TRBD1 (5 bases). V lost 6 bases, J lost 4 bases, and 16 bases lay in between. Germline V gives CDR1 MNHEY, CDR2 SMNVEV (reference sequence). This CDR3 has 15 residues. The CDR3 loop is CASSLGQALYNEQFF. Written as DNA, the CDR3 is TGTGCCAGCAGCCTGGGGCAAGCGCTATACAATGAGCAGTTCTTC.

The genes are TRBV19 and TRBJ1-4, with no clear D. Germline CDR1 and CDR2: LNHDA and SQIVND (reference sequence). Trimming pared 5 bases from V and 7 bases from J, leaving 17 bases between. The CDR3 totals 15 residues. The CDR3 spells CASSVRAAWSEKLFF. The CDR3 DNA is TGTGCCAGTAGTGTCCGAGCTGCTTGGAGTGAAAAACTGTTTTTT.

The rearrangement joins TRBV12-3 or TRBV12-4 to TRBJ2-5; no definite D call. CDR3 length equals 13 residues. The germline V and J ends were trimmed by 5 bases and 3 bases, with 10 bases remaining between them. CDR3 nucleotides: TGTGCCAGCAGTACGTACAGAGAAGAGACCCAGTACTTC. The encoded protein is CASSTYREETQYF.

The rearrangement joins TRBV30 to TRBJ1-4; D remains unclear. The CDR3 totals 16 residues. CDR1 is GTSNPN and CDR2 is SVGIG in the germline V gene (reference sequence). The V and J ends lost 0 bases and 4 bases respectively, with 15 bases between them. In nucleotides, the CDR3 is TGTGCCTGGAGTGTGAGGGCGCGGGGTAATAATGAAAAACTGTTTTTT. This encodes CAWSVRARGNNEKLFF.

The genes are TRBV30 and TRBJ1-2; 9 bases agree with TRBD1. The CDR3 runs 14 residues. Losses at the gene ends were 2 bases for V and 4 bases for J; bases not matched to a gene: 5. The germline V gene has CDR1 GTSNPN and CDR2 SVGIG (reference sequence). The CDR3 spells CAWSRTGESYGYTF. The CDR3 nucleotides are TGTGCCTGGAGTAGGACAGGGGAATCCTATGGCTACACCTTC.

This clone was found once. The CDR3 loop reads CASSPTRDRVGEQFF. Here the CDR3 DNA reads TGTGCCAGCAGCCCGACTCGCGACAGGGTCGGTGAGCAGTTCTTC. The chain uses TRBV7-9 and TRBJ2-1; 7 nucleotides agree with TRBD1. V lost 5 bases to trimming and J lost 9 bases; unmatched junction nucleotides: 13. From germline, CDR1 is SEHNR and CDR2 FQNEAQ (reference sequence). CDR3 length equals 15 residues.

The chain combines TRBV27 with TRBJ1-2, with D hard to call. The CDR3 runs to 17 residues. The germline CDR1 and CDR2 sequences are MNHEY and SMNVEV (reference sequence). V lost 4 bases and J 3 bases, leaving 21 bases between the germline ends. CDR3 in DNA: TGTGCCAGCAGTTCACCCCCGAGCCCCACTAGGTACTATGGCTACACCTTC. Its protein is CASSSPPSPTRYYGYTF.

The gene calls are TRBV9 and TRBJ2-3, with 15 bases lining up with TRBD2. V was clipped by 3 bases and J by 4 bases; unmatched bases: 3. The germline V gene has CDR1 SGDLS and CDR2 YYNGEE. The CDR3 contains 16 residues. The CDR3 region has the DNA TGTGCCAGCAGCGGTGGGACTAGCGGGAGGCCAGATACGCAGTATTTT. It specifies CASSGGTSGRPDTQYF.

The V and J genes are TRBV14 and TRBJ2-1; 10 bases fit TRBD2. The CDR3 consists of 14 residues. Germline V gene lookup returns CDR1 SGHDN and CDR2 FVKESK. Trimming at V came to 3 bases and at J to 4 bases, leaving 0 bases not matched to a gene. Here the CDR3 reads CASSQTSGYNEQFF. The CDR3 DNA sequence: TGTGCCAGCAGCCAGACTAGCGGGTACAATGAGCAGTTCTTC.

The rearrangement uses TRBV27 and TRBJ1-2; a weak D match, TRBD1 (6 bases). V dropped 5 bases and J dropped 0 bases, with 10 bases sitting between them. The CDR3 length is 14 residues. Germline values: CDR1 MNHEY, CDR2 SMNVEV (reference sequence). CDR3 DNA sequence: TGTGCCAGCAGTCGGACAGACGCTAACTATGGCTACACCTTC. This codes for CASSRTDANYGYTF.

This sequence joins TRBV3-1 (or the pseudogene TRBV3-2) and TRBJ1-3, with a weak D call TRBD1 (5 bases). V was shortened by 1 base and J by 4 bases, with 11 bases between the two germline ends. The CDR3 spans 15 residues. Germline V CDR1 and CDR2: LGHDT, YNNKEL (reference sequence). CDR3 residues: CASSQVQGIGNTIYF. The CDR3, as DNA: TGTGCCAGCAGCCAAGTTCAGGGAATCGGAAACACCATATATTTT.

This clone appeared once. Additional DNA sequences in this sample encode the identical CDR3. CDR3 region: CASSEGGFNQPQHF. CDR3 DNA sequence: TGTGCCAGCAGTGAGGGGGGTTTCAATCAGCCCCAGCATTTT. This chain links TRBV2 with TRBJ1-5, with TRBD1 as a possible D gene (5 bases). This CDR3 has 14 residues. CDR1 is SNHLY, CDR2 FYNNEI, per germline. V shed 3 bases and J shed 3 bases, with 9 bases lying between them.

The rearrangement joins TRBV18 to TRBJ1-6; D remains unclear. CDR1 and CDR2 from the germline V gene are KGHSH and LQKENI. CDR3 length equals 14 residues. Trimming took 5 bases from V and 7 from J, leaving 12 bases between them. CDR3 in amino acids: CASSGLNTNSPLHF. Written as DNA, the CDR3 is TGTGCCAGCTCAGGACTGAATACGAATTCACCCCTCCACTTT.

CDR3 DNA sequence: TGTGCCAGCAGCGGAGGTAGTGGTGGCAGAGATACGCAGTATTTT. It is translated as CASSGGSGGRDTQYF. The V and J genes are TRBV7-9 and TRBJ2-3, with a possible D match to TRBD2 (5 bases). Germline-derived CDR1 and CDR2 are SEHNR and FQNEAQ (reference sequence). CDR3 length: 15 residues. V gave up 5 bases and J gave up 5 bases, with 17 bases separating them. Full variable domain (missing parts from reference TRBV7-9 and TRBJ2-3): DTGVSQNPRHKITKRGQNVTFRCDPISEHNRLYWYRQTLGQGPEFLTYFQNEAQLEKSRLLSDRFSAERPKGSFSTLEIQRTEQGDSAMYLCASSGGSGGRDTQYFGPGTRLTVL.

CDR3 in DNA: TGTGCCAGCAGCTCGTCCGTGACAGCTTCTAACTATGGCTACACCTTC. Protein sequence: CASSSSVTASNYGYTF. The chain couples TRBV5-5 to TRBJ1-2; possible D gene TRBD1, 5 bases. The CDR3 runs 16 residues. V lost 3 bases and J 0 bases, leaving 15 bases between the germline ends. In germline, CDR1 is SGHKS, CDR2 YYEKEE (reference sequence).

The CDR3 loop reads CASSAGLLQETQYF. CDR3 DNA: TGTGCCAGCAGCGCGGGACTACTACAAGAGACCCAGTACTTC. This rearrangement joins TRBV9 to TRBJ2-5; 7 bases agree with TRBD2. CDR1 and CDR2 (germline): SGDLS, YYNGEE. The CDR3 totals 14 residues. V gave up 3 bases and J gave up 2 bases; unmatched junction bases: 4.